This T cell receptor beta chain is from a study of blood T cell repertoires in COVID-19. The wider study: In each case, the material was cDNA or gDNA derived from T cells, B-cell-depleted T cells, or PBMCs.

Per the original data handling: How many nucleated cells were present was estimated from reference gene primer amplification. Generated by immunoSEQ multiplex PCR, the TCRdb table keeps only in-frame clones and is missing some. The D gene and trimming were derived from the DNA, and the V and J assignments and clone size from that table. Of some 70,000 clones listed, roughly 82% are singletons. There are 15 residues in the CDR3. CDR1 is LNHDA and CDR2 is SQIVND in the germline V gene (reference sequence). V gave up 1 base and J gave up 8 bases, with 12 bases separating them. The chain employs TRBV19 and TRBJ1-6, with TRBD1 as a possible D gene (6 bases). Sample: peripheral blood. The receptor's source is a man between 60 and 75 years old with acute or convalescent COVID-19. CDR3 in DNA: TGTGCCAGTAGTATAGTCGCACAGGGCTATTCACCCCTCCACTTT. It encodes CASSIVAQGYSPLHF.